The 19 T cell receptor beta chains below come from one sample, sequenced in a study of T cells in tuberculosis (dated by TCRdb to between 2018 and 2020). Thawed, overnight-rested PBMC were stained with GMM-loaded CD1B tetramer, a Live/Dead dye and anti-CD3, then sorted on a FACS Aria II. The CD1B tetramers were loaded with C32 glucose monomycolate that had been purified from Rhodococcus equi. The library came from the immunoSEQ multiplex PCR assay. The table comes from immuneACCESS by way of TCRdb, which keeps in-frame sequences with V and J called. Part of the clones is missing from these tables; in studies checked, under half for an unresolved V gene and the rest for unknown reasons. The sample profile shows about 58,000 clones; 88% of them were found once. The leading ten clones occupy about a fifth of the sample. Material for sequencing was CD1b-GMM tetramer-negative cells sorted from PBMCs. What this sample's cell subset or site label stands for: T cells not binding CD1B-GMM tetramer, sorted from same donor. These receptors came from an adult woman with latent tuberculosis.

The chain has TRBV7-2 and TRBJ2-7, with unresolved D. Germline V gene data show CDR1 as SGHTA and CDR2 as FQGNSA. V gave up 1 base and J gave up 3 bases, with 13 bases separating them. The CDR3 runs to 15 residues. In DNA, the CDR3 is TGTGCCAGCAGCTTAGTGACCGGGTCAAACTACGAGCAGTACTTC. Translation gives CASSLVTGSNYEQYF.

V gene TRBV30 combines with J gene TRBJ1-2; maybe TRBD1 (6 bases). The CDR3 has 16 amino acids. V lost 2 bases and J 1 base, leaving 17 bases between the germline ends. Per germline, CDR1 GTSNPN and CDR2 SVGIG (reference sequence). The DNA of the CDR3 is TGTGCCTGGAGTCGGTCCACCCGGACAGTTAACTATGGCTACACCTTC. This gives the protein CAWSRSTRTVNYGYTF.

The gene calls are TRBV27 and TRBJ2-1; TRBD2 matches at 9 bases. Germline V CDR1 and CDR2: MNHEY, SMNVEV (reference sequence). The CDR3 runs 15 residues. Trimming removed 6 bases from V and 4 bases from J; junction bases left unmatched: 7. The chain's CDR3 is CASSLAGVGYNEQFF. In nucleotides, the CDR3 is TGTGCCAGCAGCTTAGCGGGAGTGGGGTACAATGAGCAGTTCTTC.

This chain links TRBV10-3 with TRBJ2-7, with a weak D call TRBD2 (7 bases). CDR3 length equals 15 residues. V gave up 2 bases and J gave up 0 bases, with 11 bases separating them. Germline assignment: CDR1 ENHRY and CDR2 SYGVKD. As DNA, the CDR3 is TGTGCCATCAGTGAGGGGGGGGCACTCTCCTACGAGCAGTACTTC. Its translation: CAISEGGALSYEQYF.

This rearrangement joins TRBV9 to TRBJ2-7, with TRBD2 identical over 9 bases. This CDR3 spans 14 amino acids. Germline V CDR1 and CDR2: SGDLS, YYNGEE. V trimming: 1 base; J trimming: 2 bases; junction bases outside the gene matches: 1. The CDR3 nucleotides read TGTGCCAGCAGCGTACTAGCGGGGCCCTACGAGCAGTACTTC. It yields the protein CASSVLAGPYEQYF.

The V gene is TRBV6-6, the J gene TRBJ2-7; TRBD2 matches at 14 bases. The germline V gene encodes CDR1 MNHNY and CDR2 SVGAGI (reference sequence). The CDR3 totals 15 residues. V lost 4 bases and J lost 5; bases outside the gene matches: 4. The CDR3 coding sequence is TGTGCCAGCAGTTTCGGGACTAGCGGGAGCGACGAGCAGTACTTC. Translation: CASSFGTSGSDEQYF.

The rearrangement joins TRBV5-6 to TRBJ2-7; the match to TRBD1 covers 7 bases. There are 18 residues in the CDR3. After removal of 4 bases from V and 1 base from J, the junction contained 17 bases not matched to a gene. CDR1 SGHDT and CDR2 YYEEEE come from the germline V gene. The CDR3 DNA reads TGTGCCAGCAGCCCGACCCAACTTCTAGACAGGGCTTCCTACGAGCAGTACTTC. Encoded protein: CASSPTQLLDRASYEQYF.

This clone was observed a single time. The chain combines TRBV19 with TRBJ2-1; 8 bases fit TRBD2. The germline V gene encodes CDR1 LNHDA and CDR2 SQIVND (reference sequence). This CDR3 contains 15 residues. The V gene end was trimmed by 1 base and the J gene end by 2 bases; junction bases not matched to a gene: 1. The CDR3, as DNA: TGTGCCAGTAGTATAGGTAGCGGGACCTACAATGAGCAGTTCTTC. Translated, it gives CASSIGSGTYNEQFF. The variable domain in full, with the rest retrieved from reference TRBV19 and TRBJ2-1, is DGGITQSPKYLFRKEGQNVTLSCEQNLNHDAMYWYRQDPGQGLRLIYYSQIVNDFQKGDIAEGYSVSREKKESFPLTVTSAQKNPTAFYLCASSIGSGTYNEQFFGPGTRLTVL.

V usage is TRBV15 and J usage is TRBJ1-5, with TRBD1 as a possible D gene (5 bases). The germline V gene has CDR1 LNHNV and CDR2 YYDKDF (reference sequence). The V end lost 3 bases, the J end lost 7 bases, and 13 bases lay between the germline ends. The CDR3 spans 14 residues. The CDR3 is CATSSGAGRQPQHF. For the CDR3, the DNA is TGTGCCACCAGCAGTGGAGCAGGGAGGCAGCCCCAGCATTTT.

Here the CDR3 DNA reads TGTGCCAGCAGCGTAGGGGCGGGAGGGCCTACGTCTACGCAGTATTTT. Translating gives CASSVGAGGPTSTQYF. The gene calls are TRBV9 and TRBJ2-3; 9 bases match TRBD2. The CDR3 is 16 amino acids. With V trimmed by 0 bases and J by 8 bases, 10 bases remained unmatched. Germline V CDR1 and CDR2: SGDLS, YYNGEE.

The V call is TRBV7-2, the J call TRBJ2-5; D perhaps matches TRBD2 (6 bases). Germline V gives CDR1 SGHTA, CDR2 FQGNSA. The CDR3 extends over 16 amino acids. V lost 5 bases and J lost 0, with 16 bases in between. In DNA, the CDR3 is TGTGCCAGCAGCCCCGCCCGGAGGGAGTACCAAGAGACCCAGTACTTC. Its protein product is CASSPARREYQETQYF. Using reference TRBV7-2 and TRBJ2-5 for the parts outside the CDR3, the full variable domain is GAGVSQSPSNKVTEKGKDVELRCDPISGHTALYWYRQSLGQGLEFLIYFQGNSAPDKSGLPSDRFSAERTGGSVSTLTIQRTQQEDSAVYLCASSPARREYQETQYFGPGTRLLVL.

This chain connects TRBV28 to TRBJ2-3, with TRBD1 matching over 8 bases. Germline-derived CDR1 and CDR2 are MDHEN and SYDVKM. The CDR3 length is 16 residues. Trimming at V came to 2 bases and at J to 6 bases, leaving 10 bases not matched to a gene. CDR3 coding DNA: TGTGCCAGCAGTTTAACTCTTGGACAGGGCGAGGATACGCAGTATTTT. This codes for CASSLTLGQGEDTQYF. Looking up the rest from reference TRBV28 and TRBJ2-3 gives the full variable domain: DVKVTQSSRYLVKRTGEKVFLECVQDMDHENMFWYRQDPGLGLRLIYFSYDVKMKEKGDIPEGYSVSREKKERFSLILESASTNQTSMYLCASSLTLGQGEDTQYFGPGTRLTVL.

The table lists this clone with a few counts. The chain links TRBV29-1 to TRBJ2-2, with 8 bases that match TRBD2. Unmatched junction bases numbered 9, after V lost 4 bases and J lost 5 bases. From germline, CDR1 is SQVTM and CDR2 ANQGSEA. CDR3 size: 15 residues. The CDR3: CSVGGAGGYTGELFF. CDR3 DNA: TGCAGCGTTGGAGGGGCGGGAGGATATACCGGGGAGCTGTTTTTT.

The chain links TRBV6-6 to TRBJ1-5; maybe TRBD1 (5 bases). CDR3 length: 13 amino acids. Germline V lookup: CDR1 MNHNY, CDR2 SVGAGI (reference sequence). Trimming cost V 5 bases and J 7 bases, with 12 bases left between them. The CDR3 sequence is CASSPAGEQPQHF. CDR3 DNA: TGTGCCAGCAGTCCGGCGGGGGAACAGCCCCAGCATTTT.

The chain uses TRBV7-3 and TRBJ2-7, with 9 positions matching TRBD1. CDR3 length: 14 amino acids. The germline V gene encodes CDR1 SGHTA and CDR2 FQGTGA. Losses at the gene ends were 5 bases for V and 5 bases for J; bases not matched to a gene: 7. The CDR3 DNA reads TGTGCCAGCAGCCGCGGACAGGGGTTCCACGAGCAGTACTTC. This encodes CASSRGQGFHEQYF. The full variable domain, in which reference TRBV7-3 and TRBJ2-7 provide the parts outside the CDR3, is GAGVSQTPSNKVTEKGKYVELRCDPISGHTALYWYRQSLGQGPEFLIYFQGTGAADDSGLPNDRFFAVRPEGSVSTLKIQRTERGDSAVYLCASSRGQGFHEQYFGPGTRLTVT.

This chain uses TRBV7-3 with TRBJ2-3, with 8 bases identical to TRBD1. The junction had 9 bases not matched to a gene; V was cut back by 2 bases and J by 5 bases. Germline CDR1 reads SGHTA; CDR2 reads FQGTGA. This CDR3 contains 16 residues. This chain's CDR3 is CASSLAGGAGEDTQYF. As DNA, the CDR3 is TGTGCCAGCAGCTTAGCAGGGGGCGCAGGGGAAGATACGCAGTATTTT.

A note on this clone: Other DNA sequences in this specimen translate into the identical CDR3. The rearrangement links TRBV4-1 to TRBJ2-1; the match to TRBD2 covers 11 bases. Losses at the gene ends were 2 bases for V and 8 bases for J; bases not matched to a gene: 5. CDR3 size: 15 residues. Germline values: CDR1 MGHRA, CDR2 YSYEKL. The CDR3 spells CASSQNLAGGYEQFF. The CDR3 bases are TGCGCCAGCAGCCAAAACCTAGCGGGGGGCTATGAGCAGTTCTTC.

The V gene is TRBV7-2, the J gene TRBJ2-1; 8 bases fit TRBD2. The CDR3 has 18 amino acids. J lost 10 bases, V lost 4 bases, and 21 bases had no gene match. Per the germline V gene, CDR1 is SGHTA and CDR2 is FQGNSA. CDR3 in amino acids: CASSSALWASGSLSEQFF. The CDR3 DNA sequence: TGTGCCAGCAGCTCCGCCCTATGGGCTAGCGGGTCGCTAAGCGAGCAGTTCTTC.

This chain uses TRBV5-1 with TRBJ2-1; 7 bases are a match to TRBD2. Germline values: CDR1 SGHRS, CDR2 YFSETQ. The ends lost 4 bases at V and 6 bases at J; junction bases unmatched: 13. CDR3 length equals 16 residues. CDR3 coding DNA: TGCGCCAGCAGCCCGTCTGTTAGCGGGCCAGGCAATGAGCAGTTCTTC. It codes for CASSPSVSGPGNEQFF.